Following are 10 T cell receptor beta chains from one sample sequenced in a study of cytomegalovirus exposure and HLA in healthy donors. The PCR had 60 Vbeta and 13 Jbeta primers. The data were produced by immunoSEQ multiplex PCR, yet TCRdb's version contains in-frame clones alone and is incomplete. The data show 180,000 or so clones, approximately 77% seen once. Sequences were obtained from PBMCs. Every receptor here comes from a male donor in good health and CMV-seronegative.

This clone was recorded once. This chain connects TRBV2 to TRBJ2-3; 7 nucleotides align to TRBD1. Trimming took 8 bases from V and 3 from J; bases not matched to a gene: 8. In germline, CDR1 is SNHLY, CDR2 FYNNEI. The CDR3 is 14 amino acids. The DNA of the CDR3 is TGTGCCAGCTTCTGGGACAGTGAGACAGATACGCAGTATTTT. Encoded protein: CASFWDSETDTQYF.

The V and J genes are TRBV29-1 and TRBJ1-1; 12 nucleotides align to TRBD1. V dropped 7 bases and J dropped 2; count of bases not matched to a gene: 17. This CDR3 comprises 18 residues. CDR1 is SQVTM and CDR2 is ANQGSEA in the germline V gene. The CDR3 region has the DNA TGCAGCGCCAGATCCGGGACAGGGGGCGGACGGAGAAACACTGAAGCTTTCTTT. It specifies CSARSGTGGGRRNTEAFF.

V is TRBV4-1 and J is TRBJ1-5; a weak D match, TRBD1 (5 bases). This CDR3 is built from 18 residues. V was clipped by 0 bases and J by 0 bases, with 15 bases between them. Germline CDR1 reads MGHRA; CDR2 reads YSYEKL. Written as DNA, the CDR3 is TGCGCCAGCAGCCAAGAACAGGCAGGGTCGTATAGCAATCAGCCCCAGCATTTT. The encoded protein is CASSQEQAGSYSNQPQHF.

This rearrangement joins TRBV12-5 to TRBJ2-2; D gene unclear. V gave up 4 bases and J gave up 1 base, with 4 bases separating them. This CDR3 comprises 13 residues. CDR1 and CDR2 (germline): LGHNT, FRNRAP. The CDR3 DNA is TGTGCTAGTGGTTCGAGGAACACCGGGGAGCTGTTTTTT. Its protein product is CASGSRNTGELFF.

The rearrangement joins TRBV27 to TRBJ2-6; D is possibly TRBD2 (5 bases). With 8 bases removed from V and 1 base from J, the gap between germline ends came to 12 bases. Germline CDR1 is MNHEY and CDR2 is SMNVEV (reference sequence). CDR3 size: 15 residues. The CDR3 nucleotides read TGTGCCAGCCGGGAATTGGAATCTGGGGCCAACGTCCTGACTTTC. Protein product: CASRELESGANVLTF.

The chain recombines TRBV9 with TRBJ2-2; D remains ambiguous. The length of the CDR3 is 12 residues. V lost 5 bases, J lost 6 bases, and 8 bases lay in between. The germline CDR1 and CDR2 sequences are SGDLS and YYNGEE. CDR3 bases: TGTGCCAGCAGTCGCGTGTCCGGGGAGCTGTTTTTT. It codes for CASSRVSGELFF.

This chain uses TRBV6-6 with TRBJ1-2; D unresolved. V was cut by 0 bases and J by 4 bases, with 15 bases left in between. The CDR3 length is 16 residues. Germline CDR1 MNHNY, CDR2 SVGAGI (reference sequence). CDR3 in amino acids: CASSYSVHITLYGYTF. The CDR3 DNA reads as TGTGCCAGCAGTTACTCGGTACATATCACGCTCTATGGCTACACCTTC.

The V call is TRBV25-1, the J call TRBJ2-1; TRBD1 aligns across 9 bases. Germline V CDR1 and CDR2: MGHDK, SYGVNS. The V segment lost 2 bases and the J segment 4 bases; nucleotides outside the gene matches: 9. This CDR3 spans 17 amino acids. The CDR3 protein is CASSEEFTTGGYNEQFF. DNA of the CDR3: TGTGCCAGCAGTGAAGAGTTTACGACAGGGGGTTACAATGAGCAGTTCTTC.

The chain couples TRBV6-4 to TRBJ1-1; D ambiguous. The CDR3 runs to 13 residues. Germline values: CDR1 MRHNA, CDR2 SNTAGT. V lost 3 bases to trimming and J lost 3 bases, with 8 bases between them. The CDR3 loop reads CASSEWAHTEAFF. The DNA of the CDR3 is TGTGCCAGCAGTGAATGGGCTCACACTGAAGCTTTCTTT.

This rearrangement joins TRBV6-5 to TRBJ1-5; 10 bases align to TRBD1. The CDR3 has 14 amino acids. Germline V gives CDR1 MNHEY, CDR2 SVGAGI. The ends lost 8 bases at V and 4 bases at J; junction bases unmatched: 5. CDR3 in amino acids: CASAWTGGNQPQHF. The CDR3 DNA reads TGTGCCAGCGCATGGACAGGGGGGAATCAGCCCCAGCATTTT.